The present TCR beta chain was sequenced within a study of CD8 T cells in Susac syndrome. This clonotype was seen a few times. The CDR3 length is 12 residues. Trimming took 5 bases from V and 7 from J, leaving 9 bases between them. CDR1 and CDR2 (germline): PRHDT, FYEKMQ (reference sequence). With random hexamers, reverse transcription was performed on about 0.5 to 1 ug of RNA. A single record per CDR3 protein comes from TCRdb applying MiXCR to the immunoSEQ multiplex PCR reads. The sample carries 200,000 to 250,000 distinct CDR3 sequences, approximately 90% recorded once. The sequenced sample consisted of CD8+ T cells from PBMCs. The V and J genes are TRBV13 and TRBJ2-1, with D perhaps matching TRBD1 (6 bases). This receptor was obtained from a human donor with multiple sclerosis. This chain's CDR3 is CASSIDRNEQFF. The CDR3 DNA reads TGTGCCAGCAGCATAGACAGGAATGAGCAGTTCTTC.